These T cell receptor beta chains were read from a single sample in a study of CD8+CD57+ T cells in acquired aplastic anemia. MiXCR was run by TCRdb on the reads, yielding one entry per CDR3 protein. The repertoire holds 150,000 to 200,000 distinct CDR3 sequences, 55% to 65% seen once, with roughly 42% in the top ten. Sequencing was carried out using sorted CD4+, CD8+, or CD8+CD57+ T cells (not recorded which) from PBMCs. All receptors come from a human donor with aplastic anemia. Both conserved end residues are part of each CDR3. The D gene is left open where the match is weak. Rows may omit the clone size; those that give it use once, few, many or a size class.

V gene	clone size	D gene	J gene	CDR3 protein	CDR3 DNA
TRBV20-1	NA	NA	TRBJ1-1	CSATGSNLEAFF	TGCAGTGCTACCGGGAGCAACTTAGAAGCTTTCTTT
TRBV15	NA	NA	TRBJ1-2	CATIAPTMSSSSGQGHGYTF	NA
TRBV7-2	few	NA	TRBJ1-6	CASSLEGRYNSPLHF	TGTGCCAGCAGCTTAGAGGGACGGTATAATTCACCCCTCCACTTT
TRBV2	few	NA	TRBJ2-7	CASSVGDGDYEQYF	TGTGCCAGCAGTGTTGGGGACGGGGACTACGAGCAGTACTTC
TRBV7-9	NA	TRBD2	TRBJ2-5	CASSDDLQGLAQETQYF	TGTGCCAGCAGCGATGATTTACAGGGACTAGCTCAAGAGACCCAGTACTTC
TRBV5-6	NA	TRBD2	TRBJ2-2	CASGPVAGENTGELFF	TGTGCCAGCGGTCCAGTAGCGGGAGAGAACACCGGGGAGCTGTTTTTT
TRBV27	few	NA	TRBJ2-7	CASSLYGQGGEQYF	TGTGCCAGCAGTTTATACGGTCAGGGAGGTGAGCAGTACTTC
TRBV29-1	NA	NA	TRBJ2-7	CSVEDRRGYEQYF	TGCAGCGTTGAAGATCGTAGGGGATACGAGCAGTACTTC
TRBV20-1	NA	TRBD2	TRBJ2-1	CSARGRGGIVGQNNEQFF	TGCAGTGCTAGAGGGCGGGGGGGCATTGTAGGACAAAACAATGAGCAGTTCTTC
TRBV6-1	NA	NA	TRBJ2-7	CASNGGTSYEQYF	TGTGCCAGCAACGGGGGTACCTCCTACGAGCAGTACTTC
TRBV2	NA	TRBD1	TRBJ1-1	CASSPSRQGGTEAFF	TGTGCCAGCAGCCCTTCTAGACAGGGGGGCACTGAAGCTTTCTTT
TRBV19	NA	NA	TRBJ1-4	CASSIRGEKLFF	TGTGCCAGTAGTATACGTGGGGAAAAACTGTTTTTT
TRBV20-1	NA	NA	TRBJ2-1	CSARVTTYNEQFF	TGCAGTGCTAGAGTAACCACCTACAATGAGCAGTTCTTC
TRBV19	many	TRBD1	TRBJ1-2	CASSPGQGWYGYTF	TGTGCCAGTAGCCCGGGACAGGGGTGGTATGGCTACACCTTC
TRBV20-1	NA	NA	TRBJ2-3	CSAADTSTDTQYF	TGCAGTGCTGCGGACACCTCCACAGATACGCAGTATTTT
TRBV7-6	NA	TRBD1	TRBJ2-7	CASSLATGTGCYEQYF	TGTGCCAGCAGCTTAGCGACCGGGACAGGGTGCTACGAGCAGTACTTC
TRBV24-1	few	NA	TRBJ1-2	CATSDFAGIGYTF	TGTGCCACCAGTGATTTCGCGGGGATAGGCTACACCTTC
TRBV2	NA	NA	TRBJ1-1	CASSVRGNTEAFF	TGTGCCAGCAGTGTGAGGGGGAACACTGAAGCTTTCTTT
TRBV7-2	few	NA	TRBJ2-3	CASSHQRLKPPDTQYF	TGTGCCAGCAGCCATCAACGACTCAAGCCCCCAGATACGCAGTATTTT
TRBV5-1	NA	TRBD1	TRBJ1-1	CASSTQGAYAEAFF	TGCGCCAGCAGCACACAGGGGGCTTACGCTGAAGCTTTCTTT
TRBV29-1	NA	NA	TRBJ2-1	CSVEQAGQWSSYNEQFF	TGCAGCGTTGAACAGGCGGGACAGTGGAGCTCCTACAATGAGCAGTTCTTC
TRBV2	NA	NA	TRBJ1-1	CAGTLNTEAFF	TGTGCCGGAACACTGAACACTGAAGCTTTCTTT
TRBV7-9	NA	TRBD1	TRBJ2-1	CASITGQDGQFF	TGTGCCAGCATCACAGGACAGGATGGGCAGTTCTTC
TRBV20-1	NA	NA	TRBJ2-3	CSACTGITVTDTQYF	TGCAGTGCTTGCACCGGGATTACCGTCACAGATACGCAGTATTTT
TRBV19	NA	TRBD1	TRBJ2-2	CASSRRTGSGAGELFF	TGTGCCAGTAGTAGGAGGACAGGGTCTGGTGCCGGGGAGCTGTTTTTT
TRBV2	NA	NA	TRBJ2-7	CASSPPAGFYEQYF	TGTGCCAGCTCACCACCGGCAGGATTCTACGAGCAGTACTTC
TRBV20-1	NA	TRBD2	TRBJ2-3	CSARDLGTSGRADTQYF	TGCAGTGCTAGAGATCTGGGGACTAGCGGGAGGGCAGATACGCAGTATTTT
TRBV20-1	NA	TRBD2	TRBJ2-5	CSARLAGGTQETQYF	TGCAGTGCTAGGCTAGCGGGGGGAACCCAAGAGACCCAGTACTTC
TRBV5-1	few	TRBD1	TRBJ1-1	CASSDSGTGITEAFF	TGCGCCAGCAGTGACTCCGGGACAGGGATCACTGAAGCTTTCTTT
TRBV4-2	NA	NA	TRBJ2-7	CASSQEAGPYEQYF	TGTGCCAGCAGCCAAGAGGCAGGACCCTACGAGCAGTACTTC
TRBV5-6	NA	NA	TRBJ2-7	CASSLALREQYF	TGTGCCAGCAGCTTGGCCCTACGCGAGCAGTACTTC
TRBV2	few	NA	TRBJ2-5	CASGPSMGETQYF	TGTGCCAGCGGGCCGAGTATGGGAGAGACCCAGTACTTC
TRBV7-9	few	TRBD2	TRBJ2-7	CASSLPTGLAGYEQYF	TGTGCCAGCAGTCTTCCTACGGGACTAGCGGGCTACGAGCAGTACTTC
TRBV4-1	many	TRBD1	TRBJ1-1	CASSQTGGETEAFF	TGCGCCAGCAGCCAGACAGGGGGCGAAACTGAAGCTTTCTTT
TRBV5-1	many	TRBD1	TRBJ1-4	CASSYRGQTNEKLFF	TGCGCCAGCAGCTACAGGGGACAGACTAATGAAAAACTGTTTTTT
TRBV10-3	NA	TRBD1	TRBJ1-4	CAISGRDRGLSNEKLFF	TGTGCCATCAGTGGCCGGGACAGGGGGCTGTCTAATGAAAAACTGTTTTTT
TRBV7-9	NA	TRBD1	TRBJ2-1	CASSLGSQGAFSNTGVNEQFF	TGTGCCAGCAGCTTAGGATCGCAGGGGGCTTTCTCGAACACCGGGGTAAATGAGCAGTTCTTC
TRBV2	many	TRBD1	TRBJ2-2	CARGQLANTGELFF	TGTGCCAGGGGACAGCTCGCGAACACCGGGGAGCTGTTTTTT
TRBV10-3	NA	NA	TRBJ1-1	CAIGADGFYTEAFF	TGTGCCATCGGGGCGGACGGGTTCTACACTGAAGCTTTCTTT
TRBV10-3	NA	NA	TRBJ2-1	CAISEPVKLLNEQFF	TGTGCCATCAGTGAGCCCGTCAAGCTACTCAATGAGCAGTTCTTC
TRBV2	NA	NA	TRBJ2-7	CASSLVGTLHF	TGTGCCAGCAGCTTAGTGGGTACCCTGCACTTC
TRBV10-3	NA	NA	TRBJ2-7	CAISASLNSYEQYF	TGTGCCATCAGTGCGTCACTGAACTCCTACGAGCAGTACTTC
TRBV20-1	NA	NA	TRBJ2-7	CSASPTNFVQYF	TGCAGTGCGAGTCCCACTAATTTCGTGCAGTACTTC
TRBV9	NA	NA	TRBJ2-5	CASSVYGGGAETQYF	TGTGCCAGCAGCGTATATGGCGGGGGCGCGGAGACCCAGTACTTC